Each of the 32 T cell receptor beta chains below was sequenced from the same sample in a study of blood T cell repertoires in COVID-19. Sequencing was performed with immunoSEQ multiplex PCR; in TCRdb, only in-frame clones are kept and a portion is missing. The sample records roughly 230,000 clones, 83% being singletons. The sequencing sample was made of peripheral blood. Source of these receptors: a man in his forties with active or convalescent COVID-19.

Of note for this clone: In the same sample, other DNA sequences code for this CDR3. The V and J genes are TRBV30 and TRBJ1-1, with a tentative D call TRBD1 (6 bases). The CDR3 sequence is 13 residues long. V lost 0 bases and J lost 3, with 8 bases in between. Germline V CDR1 and CDR2: GTSNPN, SVGIG (reference sequence). The CDR3 region has the DNA TGTGCCTGGAGTGTATCAGGGGACACTGAAGCTTTCTTT. It codes for CAWSVSGDTEAFF.

This chain uses TRBV6-5 with TRBJ1-1, with a weak D call TRBD1 (5 bases). Germline CDR1 is MNHEY and CDR2 is SVGAGI. The CDR3 is made up of 13 amino acids. V was cut by 5 bases and J by 1 base, with 8 bases left in between. CDR3 bases: TGTGCCAGCAGTCCGGACAAGAACACTGAAGCTTTCTTT. It is translated as CASSPDKNTEAFF.

V and J are TRBV5-5 and TRBJ1-5; TRBD1 aligns across 9 bases. CDR1 SGHKS and CDR2 YYEKEE come from the germline V gene (reference sequence). This CDR3 has 16 residues. J gave up 8 bases and V 4 bases, and 13 bases lay outside the gene matches. For the CDR3, the DNA is TGTGCCAGCAGCACCGGGACAGGGAACCCCAAGGAGCCCCAGCATTTT. This sequence encodes CASSTGTGNPKEPQHF. The variable domain in full, with the rest retrieved from reference TRBV5-5 and TRBJ1-5, is DAGVTQSPTHLIKTRGQQVTLRCSPISGHKSVSWYQQVLGQGPQFIFQYYEKEERGRGNFPDRFSARQFPNYSSELNVNALLLGDSALYLCASSTGTGNPKEPQHFGDGTRLSIL.

The gene calls are TRBV7-2 and TRBJ2-3; TRBD2 matches at 11 bases. V gave up 3 bases and J gave up 2 bases; unmatched junction bases: 13. The germline CDR1 and CDR2 sequences are SGHTA and FQGNSA. The CDR3 spans 19 residues. The CDR3 sequence is CASSFSPVLAGVPTDTQYF. In nucleotides, the CDR3 is TGTGCCAGCAGCTTCTCCCCCGTACTAGCGGGGGTCCCCACAGATACGCAGTATTTT.

The V and J genes are TRBV3-1 (or the pseudogene TRBV3-2) and TRBJ1-2; D is unclear. Deletions cut 1 base from V and 6 bases from J, with 6 bases between. The germline gives CDR1 LGHDT, CDR2 YNNKEL (reference sequence). This CDR3 has 12 amino acids. CDR3 bases: TGTGCCAGCAGCCAAGCTCCTGATGGCTACACCTTC. This sequence encodes CASSQAPDGYTF.

The rearrangement uses TRBV6-5 and TRBJ1-1; the D is unclear. V was trimmed by 7 bases and J by 2 bases, leaving 14 bases between them. Germline V gene data show CDR1 as MNHEY and CDR2 as SVGAGI. The CDR3 totals 14 residues. CDR3 residues: CASTAGWVNTEAFF. The CDR3 DNA is TGTGCCAGCACGGCGGGGTGGGTCAACACTGAAGCTTTCTTT.

The chain has TRBV9 and TRBJ2-3; D is unresolved. V was clipped by 0 bases and J by 5 bases, with 4 bases between them. Per the germline V gene, CDR1 is SGDLS and CDR2 is YYNGEE. CDR3 length: 12 amino acids. CDR3: CASSVALDTQYF. DNA for the CDR3: TGTGCCAGCAGCGTAGCATTAGATACGCAGTATTTT.

The chain uses TRBV6-5 and TRBJ2-5; D is undetermined. The CDR3 extends over 15 amino acids. V lost 1 base and J 4 bases, leaving 13 bases between the germline ends. Germline V gene sequence: CDR1 MNHEY, CDR2 SVGAGI. CDR3 coding DNA: TGTGCCAGCAGTTACTTCCCTCCAACGGGAGAGACCCAGTACTTC. It translates to CASSYFPPTGETQYF.

CDR3 sequence (DNA): TGTGCCAGCACGGGGACTAGCGGGCGAAGGAATGAGCAGTTCTTC. Translating it yields CASTGTSGRRNEQFF. The chain is built from TRBV2 and TRBJ2-1, with 12 bases identical to TRBD2. V shed 7 bases and J 7 bases; nucleotides not matched to a gene: 8. The CDR3 consists of 15 residues. Germline values: CDR1 SNHLY, CDR2 FYNNEI.

The rearrangement uses TRBV23-1 and TRBJ1-3; 7 bases agree with TRBD1. TRBV23-1 is labeled an ORF, and its function is uncertain. The CDR3 has 18 amino acids. Unmatched junction bases numbered 8, after V lost 0 bases and J lost 0 bases. The CDR3 region has the DNA TGCGCCAGCAGTCAATCGAATAGGTCAGGGGGCTCTGGAAACACCATATATTTT. Translating it yields CASSQSNRSGGSGNTIYF.

This clone was detected only a few times. The chain couples TRBV6-5 to TRBJ1-2; weak D call: TRBD1 (5 bases). Trimming took 6 bases from V and 4 from J, leaving 15 bases between them. CDR1 and CDR2 from the germline V gene are MNHEY and SVGAGI. CDR3 length equals 14 residues. CDR3 in amino acids: CASSPPGVSYGYTF. The CDR3 DNA sequence: TGTGCCAGCAGCCCACCGGGGGTATCCTATGGCTACACCTTC.

This sequence joins TRBV7-2 and TRBJ1-2; TRBD1 matches at 7 bases. Germline V lookup: CDR1 SGHTA, CDR2 FQGNSA. Unmatched junction bases numbered 4, after V lost 4 bases and J lost 5 bases. This CDR3 is built from 13 residues. CDR3 in amino acids: CASSSTGRYGYTF. The CDR3 DNA reads TGTGCCAGCAGCTCGACAGGGCGATATGGCTACACCTTC.

This rearrangement joins TRBV5-4 to TRBJ2-3; 9 nucleotides line up with TRBD2. CDR3 length: 15 residues. Unmatched junction bases numbered 6, after V lost 1 base and J lost 6 bases. In germline, CDR1 is SGHNT, CDR2 YYREEE (reference sequence). The DNA of the CDR3 is TGTGCCAGCAGCTTGCCGGCGGGGGGGTCGGATACGCAGTATTTT. Its translation: CASSLPAGGSDTQYF.

The V and J genes are TRBV27 and TRBJ1-2; 9 positions agree with TRBD1. The CDR3 has 16 amino acids. The V segment lost 6 bases and the J segment 5 bases; nucleotides outside the gene matches: 13. Germline V gene lookup returns CDR1 MNHEY and CDR2 SMNVEV (reference sequence). CDR3 DNA: TGTGCCAGCAGAGGGGGTATGGGACAGGGTGGGTATGGCTACACCTTC. It translates to CASRGGMGQGGYGYTF.

This sequence joins TRBV24-1 and TRBJ1-5, with 7 nucleotides matching TRBD1. Unmatched junction bases numbered 0, after V lost 2 bases and J lost 0 bases. Germline V gene data show CDR1 as KGHDR and CDR2 as SFDVKD. The CDR3 has 15 residues. In DNA, the CDR3 is TGTGCCACCAGTGATTCAGGGGGTAGCAATCAGCCCCAGCATTTT. Translated, it gives CATSDSGGSNQPQHF.

This chain connects TRBV10-2 to TRBJ2-4, with 9 bases matching TRBD1. The CDR3 has 13 residues. Germline CDR1 is WSHSY and CDR2 is SAAADI. The V and J ends lost 10 bases and 12 bases, in that order; junction bases with no gene match: 13. The CDR3, as DNA: TGCGCCATCCGACAGGGGGGCGGGAAGGATCAGTACTTC. Protein sequence: CAIRQGGGKDQYF.

V usage is TRBV5-1 and J usage is TRBJ1-2; the D gene is possibly TRBD1 (5 bases). The V end lost 5 bases, the J end lost 4 bases, and 12 bases lay between the germline ends. Germline V gene lookup returns CDR1 SGHRS and CDR2 YFSETQ. CDR3 length equals 13 residues. Here the CDR3 reads CASRQTEIYGYTF. The CDR3 coding sequence is TGCGCCAGCAGACAGACAGAGATCTATGGCTACACCTTC.

The chain joins TRBV29-1 to TRBJ2-5; D may be TRBD1 (6 bases). CDR3 length: 16 residues. CDR1 SQVTM and CDR2 ANQGSEA come from the germline V gene. The V gene lost 8 bases and the J gene lost 4 bases, with 26 bases spanning the gap. CDR3 nucleotide sequence: TGCAGCCCGGACTTCAAGGGGCAGGGGACACGAGAGACCCAGTACTTC. It codes for CSPDFKGQGTRETQYF.

The chain combines TRBV30 with TRBJ2-2; D perhaps matches TRBD2 (5 bases). The CDR3 sequence is 13 residues long. V shed 3 bases and J shed 6 bases, with 11 bases lying between them. Germline V gives CDR1 GTSNPN, CDR2 SVGIG (reference sequence). The CDR3 sequence: CAWSDWRPGELFF. As DNA, the CDR3 is TGTGCCTGGAGCGATTGGAGGCCCGGGGAGCTGTTTTTT.

This rearrangement joins TRBV11-2 to TRBJ2-1; 9 bases map to TRBD2. The germline gives CDR1 SGHAT, CDR2 FQNNGV. V lost 5 bases and J lost 6; bases outside the gene matches: 14. CDR3 length equals 17 residues. This chain's CDR3 is CASSPIPGTSSRNEQFF. The CDR3 coding sequence is TGTGCCAGCAGCCCAATTCCCGGGACTAGCTCCCGCAATGAGCAGTTCTTC.

In its sample, this clone was seen a few times. The chain couples TRBV24-1 to TRBJ2-6; D is unclear. The CDR3 covers 14 residues. The germline V and J ends were trimmed by 3 bases and 2 bases, with 4 bases remaining between them. Germline CDR1 reads KGHDR; CDR2 reads SFDVKD. CDR3 DNA sequence: TGTGCCACCAGTGATACTCCTGGGGCCAACGTCCTGACTTTC. Its translation: CATSDTPGANVLTF.

A few counts support this clone. This chain links TRBV7-2 with TRBJ2-5, with 8 bases fitting TRBD1. Germline V CDR1 and CDR2: SGHTA, FQGNSA. Germline trimming cut 5 bases from V and 4 bases from J; bases unmatched to any gene: 9. There are 15 residues in the CDR3. CDR3 in amino acids: CASSPGQGRGETQYF. CDR3 bases: TGTGCCAGCAGCCCCGGACAGGGAAGGGGAGAGACCCAGTACTTC.

V is TRBV9 and J is TRBJ2-6, with D possibly being TRBD2 (6 bases). Trimming left V 0 bases short and J 0 bases short, with 13 bases between. From germline, CDR1 is SGDLS and CDR2 YYNGEE. The CDR3 extends over 18 amino acids. This chain's CDR3 is CASSVGAGSPSGANVLTF. The CDR3, as DNA: TGTGCCAGCAGCGTAGGGGCGGGATCCCCCTCTGGGGCCAACGTCCTGACTTTC.

J is TRBJ2-7 and V is TRBV29-1; 8 nucleotides align to TRBD1. The V segment lost 3 bases and the J segment 6 bases; nucleotides outside the gene matches: 7. CDR1 and CDR2 from the germline V gene are SQVTM and ANQGSEA. This CDR3 has 13 residues. The CDR3 nucleotides are TGCAGCGTTGATGAGACAGGGGCGGGCGAGCAGTACTTC. It yields the protein CSVDETGAGEQYF.

The CDR3 DNA reads TGTGCCACCAGGGGGAGCGGGGGGGCTCTCAATGAGCAGTTCTTC. It yields the protein CATRGSGGALNEQFF. The rearrangement joins TRBV24-1 to TRBJ2-1; TRBD2 agrees at 10 bases. Germline V gene data show CDR1 as KGHDR and CDR2 as SFDVKD. The CDR3 totals 15 residues. V was pared by 7 bases and J by 6 bases, with 8 bases of the junction left unmatched.

V gene TRBV27 combines with J gene TRBJ1-4; maybe TRBD1 (6 bases). With 0 bases removed from V and 5 bases from J, the gap between germline ends came to 10 bases. The V gene's germline CDR1 is MNHEY and CDR2 SMNVEV (reference sequence). The CDR3 loop spans 15 amino acids. The CDR3 here is CASSLSAGENEKLFF. The CDR3 DNA is TGTGCCAGCAGTTTATCGGCAGGGGAAAATGAAAAACTGTTTTTT.

This CDR3 reads CASRGGAGETQYF. CDR3 sequence (DNA): TGTGCCAGCAGAGGGGGGGCCGGTGAGACCCAGTACTTC. The rearrangement uses TRBV2 and TRBJ2-5, with D possibly TRBD2 on 7 matching bases. The CDR3 consists of 13 residues. CDR1 SNHLY and CDR2 FYNNEI come from the germline V gene. V was shortened by 6 bases and J by 5 bases, with 13 bases between the two germline ends. The full variable domain, rest sourced from reference TRBV2 and TRBJ2-5, is EPEVTQTPSHQVTQMGQEVILRCVPISNHLYFYWYRQILGQKVEFLVSFYNNEISEKSEIFDDQFSVERPDGSNFTLKIRSTKLEDSAMYFCASRGGAGETQYFGPGTRLLVL.

The V gene is TRBV27, the J gene TRBJ2-5; TRBD2 might be the D (6 bases). Germline loops: CDR1 MNHEY, CDR2 SMNVEV (reference sequence). The CDR3 has 14 residues. V was pared by 5 bases and J by 5 bases, with 15 bases between. The CDR3 region is CASSRNTGGETQYF. The DNA of the CDR3 is TGTGCCAGCAGTCGGAATACAGGAGGGGAGACCCAGTACTTC.

This chain uses TRBV29-1 with TRBJ1-2; 8 nucleotides align to TRBD1. V lost 4 bases and J lost 4; bases outside the gene matches: 8. The V gene's germline CDR1 is SQVTM and CDR2 ANQGSEA. There are 14 residues in the CDR3. In DNA, the CDR3 is TGCAGCGTTGGGACAGGGTCGGGCCCCTATGGCTACACCTTC. The encoded protein is CSVGTGSGPYGYTF. Using reference TRBV29-1 and TRBJ1-2 for the parts outside the CDR3, the full variable domain is SAVISQKPSRDICQRGTSLTIQCQVDSQVTMMFWYRQQPGQSLTLIATANQGSEATYESGFVIDKFPISRPNLTFSTLTVSNMSPEDSSIYLCSVGTGSGPYGYTFGSGTRLTVV.

The rearrangement uses TRBV28 and TRBJ2-7; 9 nucleotides agree with TRBD1. The J segment lost 6 bases and the V segment lost 8 bases, leaving 11 bases of the junction unmatched. This CDR3 spans 14 amino acids. In germline, CDR1 is MDHEN, CDR2 SYDVKM. The CDR3 bases are TGTGCCAGCGGGAACAACAGGGGGCAGCTCGAGCAGTACTTC. Its translation is CASGNNRGQLEQYF.

The chain couples TRBV27 to TRBJ2-7, with D possibly matching TRBD1 (5 bases). Germline values: CDR1 MNHEY, CDR2 SMNVEV (reference sequence). This CDR3 has 13 residues. The V end was cut by 3 bases, the J end by 9 bases, with 15 bases between. CDR3 sequence: CASSFDQGGWQYF. CDR3 coding DNA: TGTGCCAGCAGTTTTGACCAGGGCGGTTGGCAGTACTTC.

The chain combines TRBV30 with TRBJ2-4; no reliable D call. V lost 4 bases and J 8 bases, leaving 9 bases between the germline ends. Per the germline V gene, CDR1 is GTSNPN and CDR2 is SVGIG (reference sequence). The CDR3 is made up of 11 amino acids. CDR3: CAWTLGHIQYF. The CDR3 nucleotides read TGTGCCTGGACCCTAGGTCACATTCAGTACTTC.